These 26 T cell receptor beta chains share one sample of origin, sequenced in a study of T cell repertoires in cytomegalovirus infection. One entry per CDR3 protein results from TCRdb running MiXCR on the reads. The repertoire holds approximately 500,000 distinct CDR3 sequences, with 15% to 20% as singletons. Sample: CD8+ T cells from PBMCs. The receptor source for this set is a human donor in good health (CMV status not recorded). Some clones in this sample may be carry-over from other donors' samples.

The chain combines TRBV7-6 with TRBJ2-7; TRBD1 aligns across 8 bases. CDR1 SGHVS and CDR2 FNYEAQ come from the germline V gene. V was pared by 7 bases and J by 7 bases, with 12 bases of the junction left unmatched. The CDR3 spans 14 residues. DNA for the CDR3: TGTGCCAGCACCCCCGACAGGGGTCAGAGAGAGCAGTACTTC. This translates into CASTPDRGQREQYF.

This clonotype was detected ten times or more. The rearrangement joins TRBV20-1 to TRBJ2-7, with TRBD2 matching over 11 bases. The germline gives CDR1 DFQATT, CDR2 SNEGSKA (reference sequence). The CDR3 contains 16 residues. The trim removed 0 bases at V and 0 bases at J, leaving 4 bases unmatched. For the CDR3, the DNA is TGCAGTGCTAGAGAGACTAGCGGGATCCGCTCCTACGAGCAGTACTTC. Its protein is CSARETSGIRSYEQYF.

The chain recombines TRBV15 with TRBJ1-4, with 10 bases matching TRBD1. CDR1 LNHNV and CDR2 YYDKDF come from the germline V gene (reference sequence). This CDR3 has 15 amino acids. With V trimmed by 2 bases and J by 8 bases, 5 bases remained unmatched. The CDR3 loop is CATSRRQGAEEKLFF. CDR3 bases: TGTGCCACCAGCAGAAGACAGGGGGCAGAGGAAAAACTGTTTTTT.

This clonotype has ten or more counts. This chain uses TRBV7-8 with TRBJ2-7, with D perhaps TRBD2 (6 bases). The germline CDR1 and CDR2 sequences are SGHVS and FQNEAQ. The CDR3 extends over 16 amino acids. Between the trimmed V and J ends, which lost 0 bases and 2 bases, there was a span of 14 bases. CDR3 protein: CASSLATRGTTYEQYF. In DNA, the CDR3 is TGTGCCAGCAGCTTAGCGACTAGGGGCACTACCTACGAGCAGTACTTC. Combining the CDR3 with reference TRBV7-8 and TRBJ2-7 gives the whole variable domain GAGVSQSPRYKVAKRGQDVALRCDPISGHVSLFWYQQALGQGPEFLTYFQNEAQLDKSGLPSDRFFAERPEGSVSTLKIQRTQQEDSAVYLCASSLATRGTTYEQYFGPGTRLTVT.

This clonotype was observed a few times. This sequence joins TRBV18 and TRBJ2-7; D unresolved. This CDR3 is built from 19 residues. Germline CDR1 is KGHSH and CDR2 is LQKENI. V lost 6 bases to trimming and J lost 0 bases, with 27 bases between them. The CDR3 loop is CASSHRNSQYWRSSYEQYF. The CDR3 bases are TGTGCCAGCTCGCACCGTAACTCACAGTACTGGCGGAGCTCCTACGAGCAGTACTTC.

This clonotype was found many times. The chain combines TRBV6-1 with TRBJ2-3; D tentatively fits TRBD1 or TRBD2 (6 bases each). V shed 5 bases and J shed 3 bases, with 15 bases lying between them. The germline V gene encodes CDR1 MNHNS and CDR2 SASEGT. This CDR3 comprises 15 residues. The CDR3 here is CASSWTEGTTDTQYF. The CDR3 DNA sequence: TGTGCCAGCAGTTGGACAGAGGGGACTACAGATACGCAGTATTTT.

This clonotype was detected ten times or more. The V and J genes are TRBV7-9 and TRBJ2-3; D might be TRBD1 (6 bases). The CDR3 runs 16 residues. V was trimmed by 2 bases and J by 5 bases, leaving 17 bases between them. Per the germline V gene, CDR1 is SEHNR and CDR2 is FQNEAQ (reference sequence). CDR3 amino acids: CASSLNRGQRGDTQYF. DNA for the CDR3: TGTGCCAGCAGCTTAAATCGGGGACAAAGAGGAGATACGCAGTATTTT. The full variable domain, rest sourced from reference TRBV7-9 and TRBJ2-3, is DTGVSQNPRHKITKRGQNVTFRCDPISEHNRLYWYRQTLGQGPEFLTYFQNEAQLEKSRLLSDRFSAERPKGSFSTLEIQRTEQGDSAMYLCASSLNRGQRGDTQYFGPGTRLTVL.

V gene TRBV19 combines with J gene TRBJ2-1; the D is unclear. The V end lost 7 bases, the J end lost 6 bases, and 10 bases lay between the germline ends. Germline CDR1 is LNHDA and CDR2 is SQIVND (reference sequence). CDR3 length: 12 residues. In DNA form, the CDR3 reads TGTGCCAGTATCTCTATGGGCAATGAGCAGTTCTTC. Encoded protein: CASISMGNEQFF. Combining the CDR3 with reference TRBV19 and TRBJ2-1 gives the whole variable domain DGGITQSPKYLFRKEGQNVTLSCEQNLNHDAMYWYRQDPGQGLRLIYYSQIVNDFQKGDIAEGYSVSREKKESFPLTVTSAQKNPTAFYLCASISMGNEQFFGPGTRLTVL.

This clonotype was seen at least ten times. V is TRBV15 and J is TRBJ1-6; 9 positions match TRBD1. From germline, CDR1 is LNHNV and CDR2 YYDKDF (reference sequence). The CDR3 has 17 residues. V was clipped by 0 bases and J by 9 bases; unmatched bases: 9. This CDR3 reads CATSRDPSGTGSSPLHF. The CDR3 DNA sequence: TGTGCCACCAGCAGAGACCCTTCCGGGACAGGGAGTTCACCCCTCCACTTT.

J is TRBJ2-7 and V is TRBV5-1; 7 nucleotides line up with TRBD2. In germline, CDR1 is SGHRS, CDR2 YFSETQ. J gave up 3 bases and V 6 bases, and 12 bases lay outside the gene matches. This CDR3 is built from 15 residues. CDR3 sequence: CASKGGIAGFYEQYF. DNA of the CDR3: TGCGCCAGCAAAGGTGGAATAGCGGGCTTCTACGAGCAGTACTTC.

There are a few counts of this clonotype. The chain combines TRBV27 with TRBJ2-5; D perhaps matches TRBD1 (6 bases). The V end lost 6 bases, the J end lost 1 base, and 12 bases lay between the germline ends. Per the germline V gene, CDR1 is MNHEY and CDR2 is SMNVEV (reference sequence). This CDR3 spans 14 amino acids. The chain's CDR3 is CASRTTGPQETQYF. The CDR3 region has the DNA TGTGCCAGCAGGACAACAGGGCCCCAAGAGACCCAGTACTTC.

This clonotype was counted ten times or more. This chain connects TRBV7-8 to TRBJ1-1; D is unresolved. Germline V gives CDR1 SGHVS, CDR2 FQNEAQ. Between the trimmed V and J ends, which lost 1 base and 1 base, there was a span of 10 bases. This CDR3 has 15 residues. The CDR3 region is CASSLVAQRNTEAFF. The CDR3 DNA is TGTGCCAGCAGCTTAGTGGCCCAAAGGAACACTGAAGCTTTCTTT.

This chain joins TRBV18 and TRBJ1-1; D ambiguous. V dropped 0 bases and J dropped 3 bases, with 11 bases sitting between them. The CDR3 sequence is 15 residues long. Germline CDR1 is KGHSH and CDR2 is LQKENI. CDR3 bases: TGTGCCAGCTCACCACCGGAATCCGGGTACACTGAAGCTTTCTTT. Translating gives CASSPPESGYTEAFF. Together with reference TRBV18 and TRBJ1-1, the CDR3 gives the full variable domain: NAGVMQNPRHLVRRRGQEARLRCSPMKGHSHVYWYRQLPEEGLKFMVYLQKENIIDESGMPKERFSAEFPKEGPSILRIQQVVRGDSAAYFCASSPPESGYTEAFFGQGTRLTVV.

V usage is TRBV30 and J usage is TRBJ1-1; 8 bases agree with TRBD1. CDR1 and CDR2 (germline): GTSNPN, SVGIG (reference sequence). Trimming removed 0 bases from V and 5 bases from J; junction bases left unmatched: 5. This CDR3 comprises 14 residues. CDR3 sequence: CAWSVAGGWTEAFF. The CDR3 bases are TGTGCCTGGAGTGTGGCAGGGGGCTGGACTGAAGCTTTCTTT.

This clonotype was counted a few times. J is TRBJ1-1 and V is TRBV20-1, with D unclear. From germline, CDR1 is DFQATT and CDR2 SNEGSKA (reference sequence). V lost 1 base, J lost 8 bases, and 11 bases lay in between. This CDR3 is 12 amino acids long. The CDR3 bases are TGCAGTGCTAGAGCCTCTGGGAGGGAAGCTTTCTTT. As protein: CSARASGREAFF.

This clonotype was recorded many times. The DNA for the CDR3 is TGTGCCAGCGCTGATACCGGGGAGCTGTTTTTT. It codes for CASADTGELFF. The chain couples TRBV7-9 to TRBJ2-2; D gene unclear. Trimming stripped 8 bases from V and 5 bases from J, with 6 bases between. This CDR3 contains 11 residues. CDR1 is SEHNR and CDR2 is FQNEAQ in the germline V gene (reference sequence).

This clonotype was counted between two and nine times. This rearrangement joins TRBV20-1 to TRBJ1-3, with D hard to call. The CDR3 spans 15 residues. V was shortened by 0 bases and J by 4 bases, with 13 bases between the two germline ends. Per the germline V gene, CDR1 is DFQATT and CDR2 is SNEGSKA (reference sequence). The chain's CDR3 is CSAREKTGRGNTIYF. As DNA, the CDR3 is TGCAGTGCTAGAGAAAAAACGGGGAGGGGAAACACCATATATTTT.

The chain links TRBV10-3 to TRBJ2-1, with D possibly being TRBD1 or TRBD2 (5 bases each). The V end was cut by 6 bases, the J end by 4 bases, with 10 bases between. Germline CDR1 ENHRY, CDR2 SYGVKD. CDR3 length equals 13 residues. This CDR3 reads CAIRRDEYNEQFF. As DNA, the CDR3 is TGTGCCATCAGAAGGGACGAATACAATGAGCAGTTCTTC.

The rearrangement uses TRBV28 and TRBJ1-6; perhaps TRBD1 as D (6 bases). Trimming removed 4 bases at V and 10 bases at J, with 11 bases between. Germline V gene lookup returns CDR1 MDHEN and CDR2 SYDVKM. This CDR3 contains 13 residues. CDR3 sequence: CASSSGAMSPLHF. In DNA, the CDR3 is TGTGCCAGCAGTTCAGGGGCGATGTCACCCCTCCACTTT.

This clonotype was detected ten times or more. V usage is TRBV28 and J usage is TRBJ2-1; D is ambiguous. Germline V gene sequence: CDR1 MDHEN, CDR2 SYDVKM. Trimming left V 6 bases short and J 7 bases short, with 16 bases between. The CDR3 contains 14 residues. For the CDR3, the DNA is TGTGCCAGCAGCTCACAACTACTCCGAAATGAGCAGTTCTTC. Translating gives CASSSQLLRNEQFF.

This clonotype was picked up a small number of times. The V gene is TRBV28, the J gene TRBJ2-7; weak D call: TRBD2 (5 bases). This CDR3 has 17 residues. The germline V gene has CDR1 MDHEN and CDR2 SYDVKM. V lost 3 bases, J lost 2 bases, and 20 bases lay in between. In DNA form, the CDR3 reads TGTGCCAGCAGTTTCATAGCTGAGGACGGGGTTCCCTACGAGCAGTACTTC. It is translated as CASSFIAEDGVPYEQYF.

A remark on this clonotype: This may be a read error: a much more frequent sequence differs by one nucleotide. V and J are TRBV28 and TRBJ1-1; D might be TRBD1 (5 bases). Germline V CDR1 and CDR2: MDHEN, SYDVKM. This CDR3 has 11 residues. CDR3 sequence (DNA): TGTACCAGCAGCCAGGGCATAACGGCTTTCTTT. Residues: CTSSQGITAFF.

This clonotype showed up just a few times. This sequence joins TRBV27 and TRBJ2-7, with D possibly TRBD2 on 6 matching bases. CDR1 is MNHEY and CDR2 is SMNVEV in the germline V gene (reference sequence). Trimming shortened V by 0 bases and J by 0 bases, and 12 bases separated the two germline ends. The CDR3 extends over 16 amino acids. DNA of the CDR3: TGTGCCAGCAGTTTATCGGTGGGGACTGTCTCCTACGAGCAGTACTTC. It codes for CASSLSVGTVSYEQYF.

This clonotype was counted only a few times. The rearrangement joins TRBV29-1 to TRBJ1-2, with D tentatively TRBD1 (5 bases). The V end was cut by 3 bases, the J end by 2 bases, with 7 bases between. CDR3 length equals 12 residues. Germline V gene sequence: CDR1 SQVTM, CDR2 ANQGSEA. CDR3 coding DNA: TGCAGCGTTGACCGGGGGAACTATGGCTACACCTTC. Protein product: CSVDRGNYGYTF.

The CDR3 coding sequence is TGTGCCAGCAGTCCGTCCCCGGGGAGTCCCATGAACACTGAAGCTTTCTTT. Protein sequence: CASSPSPGSPMNTEAFF. V is TRBV27 and J is TRBJ1-1, with D unresolved. CDR1 MNHEY and CDR2 SMNVEV come from the germline V gene (reference sequence). The CDR3 loop spans 17 amino acids. Trimming took off 5 bases at V and 0 bases at J, with 19 bases between the two ends.

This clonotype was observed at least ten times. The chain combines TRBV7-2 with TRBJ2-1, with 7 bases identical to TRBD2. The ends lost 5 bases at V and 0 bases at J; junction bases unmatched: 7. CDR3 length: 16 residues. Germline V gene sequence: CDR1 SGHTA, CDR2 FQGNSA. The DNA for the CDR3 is TGTGCCAGCAGCCGAAGCGGGATGAGCTCCTACAATGAGCAGTTCTTC. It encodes CASSRSGMSSYNEQFF.